Listed below are T cell receptor beta chains from one sample, sequenced in a study of blood T cell repertoires in COVID-19. The protocol was immunoSEQ multiplex PCR, while the TCRdb copy is restricted to in-frame clones and leaves out a portion. This table holds some 180,000 clones, roughly 88% found once. Sample: peripheral blood. Every receptor here comes from a man younger than 35 with COVID-19, enrolled during active disease. Both conserved end residues are part of each CDR3. D genes are given only for firm matches. Clone size, where shown, is once, few, many, or a class for clones that have expanded.

V,size,J,D,CDR3,DNA
TRBV28,.,TRBJ1-3,TRBD1,CARGTGAFGILETRLSGNTIYF,TGTGCCAGGGGGACAGGGGCTTTTGGGATTTTGGAAACTAGGCTCTCTGGAAACACCATATATTTT
TRBV15,.,TRBJ1-6,.,CATSEQGRYNSPLHF,TGTGCCACCAGCGAACAGGGAAGGTATAATTCACCCCTCCACTTT
TRBV28,.,TRBJ2-1,TRBD2,CASVTSGGYNEQFF,TGTGCCAGCGTGACTAGCGGGGGATACAATGAGCAGTTCTTC
TRBV4-1,.,TRBJ1-1,TRBD1,CASSQDQTGSGTEAFF,TGCGCCAGCAGCCAAGACCAGACAGGGTCAGGCACTGAAGCTTTCTTT
TRBV7-6,.,TRBJ2-7,TRBD2,CASSLAVGTSGREGHPYEQYF,TGTGCCAGCAGCTTAGCGGTCGGGACTAGCGGGAGGGAGGGTCATCCCTACGAGCAGTACTTC
TRBV30,.,TRBJ1-2,TRBD1,CAWSAGQGLSQRYGYTF,TGTGCCTGGAGTGCGGGACAGGGGCTTTCCCAACGGTATGGCTACACCTTC
TRBV19,once,TRBJ1-1,TRBD1,CASSNRGQRTEAFF,TGTGCCAGTAGCAACAGGGGCCAGAGGACTGAAGCTTTCTTT
TRBV7-8,.,TRBJ1-6,.,CASSLSGRNSPLHF,TGTGCCAGCAGCTTAAGCGGCCGGAATTCACCCCTCCACTTT
TRBV2,.,TRBJ1-2,TRBD1,CASSADPGQTNYGYTF,TGTGCCAGCAGTGCGGATCCGGGACAGACAAACTATGGCTACACCTTC
TRBV7-2,.,TRBJ1-5,TRBD1,CASSFRQGTNQPQHF,TGTGCCAGCAGCTTTAGACAGGGGACCAATCAGCCCCAGCATTTT
TRBV4-1,.,TRBJ2-1,TRBD1,CASSFRQGTSDEQFF,TGCGCCAGCAGCTTCCGACAGGGAACCTCGGATGAGCAGTTCTTC
TRBV4-3,.,TRBJ1-4,TRBD1,CASSQVGGQGGEKLLF,TGCGCCAGCAGCCAAGTTGGCGGACAGGGAGGTGAAAAACTGCTTTTT
TRBV7-9,.,TRBJ2-7,.,CASSPDYYEQYF,TGTGCCAGCAGCCCTGACTACTACGAGCAGTACTTC
TRBV30,.,TRBJ1-2,.,CAWSLAAGAGYTF,TGTGCCTGGAGTTTGGCGGCGGGCGCAGGCTACACCTTC
TRBV27,.,TRBJ1-5,.,CASSAGADQPQHF,TGTGCCAGCAGCGCAGGGGCAGATCAGCCCCAGCATTTT
TRBV2,.,TRBJ1-1,.,CASSVGRVGTEAFF,TGTGCCAGCAGTGTAGGCAGGGTGGGCACTGAAGCTTTCTTT
TRBV2,.,TRBJ2-2,TRBD1,CASCLRTGGSGELFF,TGTGCCAGCTGCTTAAGGACAGGGGGATCCGGGGAGCTGTTTTTT
TRBV13,.,TRBJ1-4,.,CASRKSLRGEKLFF,TGTGCCAGCAGGAAATCTTTGCGCGGTGAAAAACTGTTTTTT
TRBV24-1,.,TRBJ1-2,TRBD1,CATSDSGGADTF,TGTGCCACCAGTGATTCAGGGGGCGCCGACACCTTC
TRBV5-4,once,TRBJ2-1,TRBD2,CASSKASGSFYYEQFF,TGTGCCAGCAGCAAAGCTAGCGGGAGCTTCTATTATGAGCAGTTCTTC
TRBV28,.,TRBJ2-7,TRBD1,CASRRTGGIYEQYF,TGTGCCAGCAGACGGACAGGGGGCATATACGAGCAGTACTTC
TRBV5-1,.,TRBJ2-7,.,CASSPLRGRGEQYF,TGCGCCAGCAGCCCGTTGCGGGGCCGTGGAGAGCAGTACTTC
TRBV4-1,.,TRBJ2-1,.,CASSQAHREQFF,TGCGCCAGCAGCCAAGCCCATCGGGAGCAGTTCTTC
TRBV30,.,TRBJ1-2,TRBD1,CAWDRGSIINYGYTF,TGTGCCTGGGACAGGGGGTCGATTATTAACTATGGCTACACCTTC
TRBV19,.,TRBJ1-4,.,CASSIRGGAYEKLFF,TGTGCCAGTAGTATTAGAGGTGGGGCATACGAAAAACTGTTTTTT
TRBV27,.,TRBJ1-2,TRBD1,CASRQTGRYGYTF,TGTGCCAGCAGACAGACAGGGCGGTATGGCTACACCTTC
TRBV5-6,once,TRBJ1-4,.,CASSLFTGRGSGGELLF,TGTGCCAGCAGCTTGTTTACAGGGCGGGGCTCGGGAGGAGAACTGCTTTTT
TRBV11-2,.,TRBJ2-7,.,CASNPYIGSAYEQYF,TGTGCCAGCAACCCGTATATAGGCAGCGCCTACGAGCAGTACTTC
TRBV28,.,TRBJ2-7,.,CASSIRSGRAYF,TGTGCCAGCAGTATCCGGAGCGGTAGGGCGTACTTC